This TCR beta chain was identified during a study of lung T cells in sarcoidosis with Löfgren's syndrome. Study-level background: Analyses focused on Löfgren's syndrome patients.

CDR3 length equals 14 residues. Trimming stripped 1 base from V and 2 bases from J, with 6 bases between. CDR1 is MNHEY and CDR2 is SMNVEV in the germline V gene (reference sequence). TCRdb reprocessed the reads via MiXCR and lists one record per CDR3 protein. The sample lists some 19,000 distinct CDR3 sequences; 21% were seen once. By share, this clonotype ranks as medium-sized. The J gene is TRBJ2-1, the V gene TRBV27; D is unclear. Sequenced material: CD4+ T cells from bronchoalveolar lavage. This TCR came from a human donor with sarcoidosis (Löfgren's syndrome or another form), or a control subject (not recorded which). Written as DNA, the CDR3 is TGTGCCAGCAGTTTATTCGCAGCCTACAATGAGCAGTTCTTC. It specifies CASSLFAAYNEQFF.